This T cell receptor (beta chain) was observed in a study of cytomegalovirus exposure and HLA in healthy donors. General observations from the study: An ancestry cluster, one associated with Asian ancestry, reportedly showed fewer N-insertions than the approximately 660-donor mean in a later analysis.

With respect to this clone: The antigen remains unidentified.

With 60 Vbeta and 13 Jbeta primers, the PCR was carried out. Repertoires were generated with immunoSEQ multiplex PCR, while TCRdb's copy carries only in-frame clones and drops some. The table records tens of thousands of clones, 75% to 90% of them present only once. Per the germline V gene, CDR1 is SNHLY and CDR2 is FYNNEI. Trimming removed 6 bases from V and 2 bases from J, with 10 bases in between. CDR3 length: 14 residues. These donors counted as nominally healthy when sampled, but unrecorded immune exposures were likely. The clonotype comes from a woman in her 40s in good health and CMV-seronegative. V is TRBV2 and J is TRBJ1-4, with D unresolved. Input material: PBMCs. The CDR3 loop is CASRRRVTNEKLFF. For the CDR3, the DNA is TGTGCCAGCAGGAGACGGGTGACTAATGAAAAACTGTTTTTT.